This T cell receptor beta chain was captured by sequencing in a study of T cell changes during pregnancy in multiple sclerosis. TCRdb keeps only in-frame clones here, not all; method: immunoSEQ multiplex PCR. The sample records about 89,000 clones, 90% to 95% being singletons. The J segment lost 5 bases and the V segment lost 5 bases, leaving 8 bases of the junction unmatched. This CDR3 has 14 amino acids. From germline, CDR1 is SGHRS and CDR2 YFSETQ. This receptor was obtained from a female donor in good health, enrolled as a control in a pregnancy study. This material consisted of peripheral blood, taken after pregnancy. The genes are TRBV5-1 and TRBJ1-1; 8 bases fit TRBD1. The CDR3: CASSMTGAETEAFF. The CDR3 nucleotides are TGCGCCAGCAGTATGACAGGGGCGGAGACTGAAGCTTTCTTT.